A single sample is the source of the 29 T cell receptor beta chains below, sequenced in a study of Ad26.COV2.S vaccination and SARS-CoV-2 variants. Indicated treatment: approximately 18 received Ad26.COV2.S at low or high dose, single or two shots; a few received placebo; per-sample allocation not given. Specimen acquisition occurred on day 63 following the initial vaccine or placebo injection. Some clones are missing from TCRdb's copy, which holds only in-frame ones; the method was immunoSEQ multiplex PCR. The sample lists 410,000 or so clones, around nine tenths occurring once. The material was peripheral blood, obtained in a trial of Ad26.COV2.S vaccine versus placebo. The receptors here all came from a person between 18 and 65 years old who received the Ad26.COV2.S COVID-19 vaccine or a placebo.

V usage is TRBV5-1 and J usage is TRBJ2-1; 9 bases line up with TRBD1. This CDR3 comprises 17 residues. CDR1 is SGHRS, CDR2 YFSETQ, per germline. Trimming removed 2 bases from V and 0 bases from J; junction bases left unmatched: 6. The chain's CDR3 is CASSFRTGAHSYNEQFF. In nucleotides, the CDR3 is TGCGCCAGCAGCTTCCGGACAGGGGCACACTCCTACAATGAGCAGTTCTTC.

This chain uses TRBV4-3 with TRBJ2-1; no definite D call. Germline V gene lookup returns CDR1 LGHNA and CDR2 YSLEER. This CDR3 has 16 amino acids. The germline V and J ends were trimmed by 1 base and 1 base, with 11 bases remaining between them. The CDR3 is CASSQVADTSYNEQFF. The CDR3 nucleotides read TGCGCCAGCAGCCAAGTTGCGGATACATCCTACAATGAGCAGTTCTTC.

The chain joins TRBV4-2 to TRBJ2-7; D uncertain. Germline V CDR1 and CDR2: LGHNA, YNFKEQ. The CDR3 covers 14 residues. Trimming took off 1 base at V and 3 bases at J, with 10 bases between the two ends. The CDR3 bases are TGTGCCAGCAGCCAAGCGGGTCAAGGCTACGAGCAGTACTTC. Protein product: CASSQAGQGYEQYF.

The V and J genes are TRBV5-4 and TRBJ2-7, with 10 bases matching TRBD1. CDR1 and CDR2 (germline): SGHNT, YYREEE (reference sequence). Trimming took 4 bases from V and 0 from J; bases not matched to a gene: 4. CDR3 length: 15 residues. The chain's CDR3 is CASSPGTGASYEQYF. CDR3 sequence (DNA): TGTGCCAGCAGCCCTGGGACAGGGGCCTCCTACGAGCAGTACTTC. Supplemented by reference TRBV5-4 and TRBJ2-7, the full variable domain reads ETGVTQSPTHLIKTRGQQVTLRCSSQSGHNTVSWYQQALGQGPQFIFQYYREEENGRGNFPPRFSGLQFPNYSSELNVNALELDDSALYLCASSPGTGASYEQYFGPGTRLTVT.

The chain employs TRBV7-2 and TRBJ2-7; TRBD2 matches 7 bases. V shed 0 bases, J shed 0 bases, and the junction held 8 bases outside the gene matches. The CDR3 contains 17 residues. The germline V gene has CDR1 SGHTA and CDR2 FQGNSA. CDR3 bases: TGTGCCAGCAGCTTAGCGTGGGAGGGGCCCATCTCCTACGAGCAGTACTTC. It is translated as CASSLAWEGPISYEQYF.

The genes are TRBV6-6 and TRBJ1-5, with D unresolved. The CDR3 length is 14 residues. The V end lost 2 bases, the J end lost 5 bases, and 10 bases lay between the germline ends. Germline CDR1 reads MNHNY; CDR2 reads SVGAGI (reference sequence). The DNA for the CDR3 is TGTGCCAGCAGTTACCTGGAGGGCTATCAGCCCCAGCATTTT. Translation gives CASSYLEGYQPQHF.

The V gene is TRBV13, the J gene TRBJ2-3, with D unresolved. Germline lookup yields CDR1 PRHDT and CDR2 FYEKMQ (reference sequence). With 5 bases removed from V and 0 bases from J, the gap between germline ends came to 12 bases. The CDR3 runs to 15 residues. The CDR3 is CASSPRSHSTDTQYF. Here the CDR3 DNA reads TGTGCCAGCAGCCCAAGGAGCCATAGCACAGATACGCAGTATTTT.

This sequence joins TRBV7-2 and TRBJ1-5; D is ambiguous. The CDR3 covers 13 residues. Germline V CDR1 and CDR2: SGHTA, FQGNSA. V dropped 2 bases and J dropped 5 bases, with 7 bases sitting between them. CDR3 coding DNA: TGTGCCAGCAGCTTACAGGAACATCAGCCCCAGCATTTT. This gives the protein CASSLQEHQPQHF.

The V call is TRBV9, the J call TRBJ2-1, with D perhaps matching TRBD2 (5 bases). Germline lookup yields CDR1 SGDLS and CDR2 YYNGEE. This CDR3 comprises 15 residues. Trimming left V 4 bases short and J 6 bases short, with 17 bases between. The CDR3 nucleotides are TGTGCCAGCAGCCCGAGAGGGAGAGAAAGCAATGAGCAGTTCTTC. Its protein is CASSPRGRESNEQFF.

CDR3 sequence reads: CASSPSQQEKLFF. The CDR3 bases are TGTGCCAGCTCACCATCTCAACAGGAAAAACTGTTTTTT. This chain links TRBV18 with TRBJ1-4; D uncertain. Trimming took off 2 bases at V and 8 bases at J, with 9 bases between the two ends. The germline gives CDR1 KGHSH, CDR2 LQKENI. The CDR3 length is 13 residues.

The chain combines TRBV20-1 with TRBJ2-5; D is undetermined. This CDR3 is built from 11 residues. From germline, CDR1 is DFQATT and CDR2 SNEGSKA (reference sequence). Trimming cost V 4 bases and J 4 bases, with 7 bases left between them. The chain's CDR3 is CSAIVRETQYF. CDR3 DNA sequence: TGCAGTGCTATTGTCCGAGAGACCCAGTACTTC.

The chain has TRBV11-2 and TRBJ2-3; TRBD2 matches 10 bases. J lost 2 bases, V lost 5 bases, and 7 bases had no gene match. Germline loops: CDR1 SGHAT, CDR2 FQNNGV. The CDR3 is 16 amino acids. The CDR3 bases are TGTGCCAGCAGCCCCGGACTAGCGGAAGACACAGATACGCAGTATTTT. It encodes CASSPGLAEDTDTQYF.

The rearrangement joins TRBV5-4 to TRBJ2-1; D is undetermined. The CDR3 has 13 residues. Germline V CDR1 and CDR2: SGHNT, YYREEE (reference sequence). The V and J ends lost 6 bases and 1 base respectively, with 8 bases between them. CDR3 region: CASNQFSYNEQFF. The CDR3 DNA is TGTGCCAGCAACCAGTTTTCCTACAATGAGCAGTTCTTC.

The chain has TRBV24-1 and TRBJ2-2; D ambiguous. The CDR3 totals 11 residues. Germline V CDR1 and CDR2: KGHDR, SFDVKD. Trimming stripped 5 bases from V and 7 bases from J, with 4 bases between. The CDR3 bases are TGTGCCACCAGTGGAGGCGGGGAGCTGTTTTTT. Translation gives CATSGGGELFF.

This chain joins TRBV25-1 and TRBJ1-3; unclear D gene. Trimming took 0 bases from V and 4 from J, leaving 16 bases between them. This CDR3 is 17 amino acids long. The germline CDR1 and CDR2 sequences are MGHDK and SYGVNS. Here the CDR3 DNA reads TGTGCCAGCAGTGAATATAGGTTGCCGGGTGGGGGAAACACCATATATTTT. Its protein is CASSEYRLPGGGNTIYF.

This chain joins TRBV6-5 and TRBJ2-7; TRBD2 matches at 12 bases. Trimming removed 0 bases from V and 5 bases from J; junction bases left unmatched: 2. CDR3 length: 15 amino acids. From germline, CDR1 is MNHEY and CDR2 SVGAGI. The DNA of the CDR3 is TGTGCCAGCAGTTACTCGACTAGCGGGGGTCACGAGCAGTACTTC. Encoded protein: CASSYSTSGGHEQYF.

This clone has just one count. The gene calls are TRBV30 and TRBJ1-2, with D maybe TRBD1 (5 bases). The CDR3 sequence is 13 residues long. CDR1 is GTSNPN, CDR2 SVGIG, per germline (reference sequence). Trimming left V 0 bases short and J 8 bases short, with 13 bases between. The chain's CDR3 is CAWSVLGGMGYTF. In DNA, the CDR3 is TGTGCCTGGAGTGTACTGGGGGGTATGGGCTACACCTTC.

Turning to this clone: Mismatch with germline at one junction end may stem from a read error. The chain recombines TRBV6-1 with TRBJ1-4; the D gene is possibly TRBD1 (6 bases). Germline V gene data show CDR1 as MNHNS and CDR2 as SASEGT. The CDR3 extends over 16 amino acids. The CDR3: CASSEIMRGTSEKLFF. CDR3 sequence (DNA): TGTGCCAGCAGTGAAATTATGAGGGGGACTAGTGAAAAACTGTTTTTT.

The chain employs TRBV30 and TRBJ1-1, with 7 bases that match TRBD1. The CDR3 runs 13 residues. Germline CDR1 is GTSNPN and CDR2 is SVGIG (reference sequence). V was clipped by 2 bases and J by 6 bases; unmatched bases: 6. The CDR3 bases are TGTGCCTGGAGTCCAGGACAGGTACCTGAAGCTTTCTTT. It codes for CAWSPGQVPEAFF.

The CDR3 nucleotides read TGTGCCAGCAGTTCGTCTTATACCGGGGACCTGGGTAATTCACCCCTCCACTTT. Its protein is CASSSSYTGDLGNSPLHF. The chain combines TRBV27 with TRBJ1-6, with a weak D call TRBD1 (5 bases). The germline CDR1 and CDR2 sequences are MNHEY and SMNVEV (reference sequence). There are 18 residues in the CDR3. The germline V and J ends were trimmed by 4 bases and 6 bases, with 22 bases remaining between them.

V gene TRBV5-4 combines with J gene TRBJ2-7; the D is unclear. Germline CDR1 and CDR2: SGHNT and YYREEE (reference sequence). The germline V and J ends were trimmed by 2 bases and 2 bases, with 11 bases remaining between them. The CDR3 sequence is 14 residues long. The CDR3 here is CASSLTPATYEQYF. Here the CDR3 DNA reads TGTGCCAGCAGCTTAACCCCAGCAACCTACGAGCAGTACTTC.

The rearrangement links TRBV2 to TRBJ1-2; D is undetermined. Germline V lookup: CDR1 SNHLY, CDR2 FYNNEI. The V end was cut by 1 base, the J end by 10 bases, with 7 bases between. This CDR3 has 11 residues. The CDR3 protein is CASSEDRLYTF. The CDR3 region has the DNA TGTGCCAGCAGTGAAGACAGACTCTACACCTTC.

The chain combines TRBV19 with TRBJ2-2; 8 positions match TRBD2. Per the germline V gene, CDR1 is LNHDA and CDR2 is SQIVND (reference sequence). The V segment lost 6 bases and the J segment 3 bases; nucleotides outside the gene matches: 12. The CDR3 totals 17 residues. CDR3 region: CASRDVGREGHTGELFF. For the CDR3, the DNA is TGTGCCAGTAGGGACGTCGGCCGGGAGGGCCACACCGGGGAGCTGTTTTTT.

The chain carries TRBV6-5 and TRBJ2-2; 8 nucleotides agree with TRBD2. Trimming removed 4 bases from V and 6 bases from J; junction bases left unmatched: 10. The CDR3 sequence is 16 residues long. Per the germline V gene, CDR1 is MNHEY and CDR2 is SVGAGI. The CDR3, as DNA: TGTGCCAGCAGTTCCAGTTGGATAGCGGGACCCGGGGAGCTGTTTTTT. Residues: CASSSSWIAGPGELFF.

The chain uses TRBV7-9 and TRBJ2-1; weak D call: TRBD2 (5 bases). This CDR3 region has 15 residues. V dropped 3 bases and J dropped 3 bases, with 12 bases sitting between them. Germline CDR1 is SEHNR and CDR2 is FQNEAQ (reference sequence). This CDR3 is CASSLASRHYNEQFF. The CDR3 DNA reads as TGTGCCAGCAGCTTGGCTAGCCGACACTACAATGAGCAGTTCTTC.

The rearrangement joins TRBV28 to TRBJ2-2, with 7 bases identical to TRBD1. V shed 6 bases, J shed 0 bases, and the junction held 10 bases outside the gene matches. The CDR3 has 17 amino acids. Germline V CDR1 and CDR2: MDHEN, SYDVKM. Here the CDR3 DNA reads TGTGCCAGCAGCGACAGGGTGGACTCCGCGAACACCGGGGAGCTGTTTTTT. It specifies CASSDRVDSANTGELFF.

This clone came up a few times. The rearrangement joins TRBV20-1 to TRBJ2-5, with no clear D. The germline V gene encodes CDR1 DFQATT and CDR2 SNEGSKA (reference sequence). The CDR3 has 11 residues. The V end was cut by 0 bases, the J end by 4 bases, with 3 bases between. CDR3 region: CSARERETQYF. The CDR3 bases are TGCAGTGCTAGAGAAAGAGAGACCCAGTACTTC.

The CDR3 reads CSVAKVAGALSYEQYF. The CDR3 DNA follows: TGCAGCGTTGCGAAAGTAGCGGGAGCCCTGAGCTACGAGCAGTACTTC. The V gene is TRBV29-1, the J gene TRBJ2-7; TRBD2 matches 9 bases. This CDR3 region has 16 residues. The V segment lost 4 bases and the J segment 3 bases; nucleotides outside the gene matches: 13. Germline CDR1 is SQVTM and CDR2 is ANQGSEA.

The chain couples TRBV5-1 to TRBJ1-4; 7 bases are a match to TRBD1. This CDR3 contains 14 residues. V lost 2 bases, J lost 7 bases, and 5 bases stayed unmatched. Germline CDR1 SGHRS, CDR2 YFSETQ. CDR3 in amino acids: CASSLEGAFEKLFF. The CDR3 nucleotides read TGCGCCAGCAGCTTAGAGGGGGCGTTTGAAAAACTGTTTTTT.